Shown below are 16 T cell receptor beta chains from a single sample sequenced in a study of CD8 T cells in ankylosing spondylitis. Findings of the study overall: One TCR beta motif, made up of under ten highly homologous variants, appeared characteristic of ankylosing spondylitis blood.

One entry per CDR3 protein results from TCRdb running MiXCR on the 5' RACE reads. The profile covers approximately 500,000 distinct CDR3 sequences, with roughly 13% appearing a single time and 6.5% to 7% taken by the ten largest. No cognate antigen is known for these TCRs. Sequencing was done on a sample of blood, either unsorted or a sorted T cell fraction (not recorded which). The origin of the receptors is a male donor with ankylosing spondylitis.

The J gene is TRBJ2-7, the V gene TRBV7-9; weak D call: TRBD2 (6 bases). V dropped 4 bases and J dropped 3 bases, with 16 bases sitting between them. Germline CDR1 SEHNR, CDR2 FQNEAQ (reference sequence). This CDR3 has 15 residues. The CDR3 bases are TGTGCCAGCAGCTCCTCCGCTCCGGGGGACTACGAGCAGTACTTC. Translated, it gives CASSSSAPGDYEQYF.

This clonotype has a count of ten or more. The chain joins TRBV12-3 or TRBV12-4 to TRBJ2-2; no clear D gene. There are 12 residues in the CDR3. V shed 7 bases and J shed 3 bases, with 6 bases lying between them. The CDR3 bases are TGTGCCAGCACCTGGCACACCGGGGAGCTGTTTTTT. It codes for CASTWHTGELFF.

This clonotype was detected only a few times. This chain joins TRBV6-1 and TRBJ2-7; 7 nucleotides align to TRBD2. The germline V gene encodes CDR1 MNHNS and CDR2 SASEGT. The CDR3 covers 16 residues. V lost 6 bases, J lost 1 base, and 12 bases stayed unmatched. CDR3 nucleotides: TGTGCCAGCAGCGGTGCGGGAGAAAAACCATCCTACGAGCAGTACTTC. Protein product: CASSGAGEKPSYEQYF.

The table lists this clonotype with a few counts. The CDR3 region has the DNA TGTGCCAGCAGCTGGCTCCCCCCGGGGGGGATAGAGGCAGACACCATATATTTT. Translated, it gives CASSWLPPGGIEADTIYF. The chain couples TRBV11-2 to TRBJ1-3, with D tentatively TRBD1 (5 bases). CDR1 is SGHAT and CDR2 is FQNNGV in the germline V gene. The CDR3 runs 18 residues. V lost 4 bases to trimming and J lost 8 bases, with 27 bases between them.

This chain joins TRBV29-1 and TRBJ2-3, with 11 bases that match TRBD2. Trimming removed 1 base from V and 6 bases from J; junction bases left unmatched: 9. Looked up from germline, CDR1 is SQVTM and CDR2 is ANQGSEA. The length of the CDR3 is 16 residues. The CDR3 DNA reads as TGCAGCGTTGAAGGGCAGACTAGCGGGATAGGGGATACGCAGTATTTT. Protein sequence: CSVEGQTSGIGDTQYF.

This clonotype was detected only a few times. V is TRBV14 and J is TRBJ2-5, with D perhaps assigned TRBD1 or TRBD2 (5 bases each). V was shortened by 3 bases and J by 6 bases, with 14 bases between the two germline ends. The CDR3 sequence is 14 residues long. The germline gives CDR1 SGHDN, CDR2 FVKESK. In nucleotides, the CDR3 is TGTGCCAGCAGCCACTGGGACGTATCACAGACCCAGTACTTC. As protein: CASSHWDVSQTQYF.

This clonotype was detected ten times or more. In nucleotides, the CDR3 is TGTGCCAGCAGTTTATCGGCCGGACAGGGGAACTATGGCTACACCTTC. Its protein product is CASSLSAGQGNYGYTF. The chain joins TRBV27 to TRBJ1-2, with 9 bases identical to TRBD1. The CDR3 runs to 16 residues. Germline assignment: CDR1 MNHEY and CDR2 SMNVEV (reference sequence). V lost 0 bases to trimming and J lost 2 bases; unmatched junction nucleotides: 4.

This clonotype was picked up a small number of times. The V call is TRBV5-1, the J call TRBJ2-2, with D tentatively TRBD2 (5 bases). The CDR3 covers 16 residues. Germline V gene data show CDR1 as SGHRS and CDR2 as YFSETQ. V lost 0 bases and J 5 bases, leaving 14 bases between the germline ends. CDR3 bases: TGCGCCAGCAGCTTGGGCCTTAGCGCCGGGACCGGGGAGCTGTTTTTT. Residues: CASSLGLSAGTGELFF.

As to this clonotype: A clone one base away is much larger, so this may be a read error. The CDR3 coding sequence is TGCGCCAGCAGCTTTAGTTCGGAAAGCACAGATACGCAGTATTTT. Amino acid sequence: CASSFSSESTDTQYF. This rearrangement joins TRBV5-1 to TRBJ2-3; D is unclear. Trimming stripped 2 bases from V and 0 bases from J, with 10 bases between. Germline CDR1 and CDR2: SGHRS and YFSETQ. The CDR3 is 15 residues long.

V and J are TRBV10-3 and TRBJ2-1; D may be TRBD2 (5 bases). Trimming cost V 0 bases and J 0 bases, with 9 bases left between them. The CDR3 spans 16 residues. Germline CDR1 and CDR2: ENHRY and SYGVKD. The CDR3 loop reads CAISESRGNSYNEQFF. CDR3 sequence (DNA): TGTGCCATCAGTGAGTCAAGAGGGAACTCCTACAATGAGCAGTTCTTC.

The chain links TRBV3-1 to TRBJ1-2, with a tentative D call TRBD1 (6 bases). CDR1 and CDR2 from the germline V gene are LGHDT and YNNKEL (reference sequence). The CDR3 has 13 amino acids. Trimming took 5 bases from V and 4 from J, leaving 11 bases between them. The CDR3 DNA follows: TGTGCCAGCAGCAACAGGGCCTCCTATGGCTACACCTTC. Protein sequence: CASSNRASYGYTF.

This rearrangement joins TRBV10-2 to TRBJ2-3; D perhaps matches TRBD2 (5 bases). This CDR3 is built from 11 residues. With 3 bases removed from V and 14 bases from J, the gap between germline ends came to 12 bases. Germline loops: CDR1 WSHSY, CDR2 SAAADI. The CDR3 nucleotides are TGCGCCAGCAGTGAAGAAGCCCGGGGGTATTTT. It codes for CASSEEARGYF.

This clonotype has just a few counts. The gene calls are TRBV12-3 or TRBV12-4 and TRBJ2-2, with D unresolved. CDR3 length equals 14 residues. V lost 3 bases to trimming and J lost 1 base, with 6 bases between them. The CDR3: CASSLKQNTGELFF. The CDR3 DNA is TGTGCCAGCAGTTTGAAGCAGAACACCGGGGAGCTGTTTTTT.

The chain is built from TRBV5-1 and TRBJ2-5; TRBD2 agrees at 15 bases. The V gene end was trimmed by 4 bases and the J gene end by 1 base; junction bases not matched to a gene: 8. The CDR3 runs 18 residues. The germline V gene encodes CDR1 SGHRS and CDR2 YFSETQ. The CDR3, as DNA: TGCGCCAGCAGCCCAAGGACTAGCGGGAGGGTTTTCCAAGAGACCCAGTACTTC. Its translation is CASSPRTSGRVFQETQYF.

The chain employs TRBV11-2 and TRBJ2-7; tentative D call: TRBD2 (5 bases). Germline V gene sequence: CDR1 SGHAT, CDR2 FQNNGV. V was trimmed by 5 bases and J by 3 bases, leaving 20 bases between them. This CDR3 is 16 amino acids long. In DNA, the CDR3 is TGTGCCAGCAGCCCGGCTCGGGGAACAGACTTCTACGAGCAGTACTTC. It yields the protein CASSPARGTDFYEQYF.

Many counts were recorded for this clonotype. V is TRBV4-2 and J is TRBJ1-5; D unresolved. Germline V gene sequence: CDR1 LGHNA, CDR2 YNFKEQ. The CDR3 is 18 amino acids. Trimming shortened V by 1 base and J by 0 bases, and 16 bases separated the two germline ends. CDR3 sequence: CASSQADGGEYSNQPQHF. CDR3 coding DNA: TGTGCCAGCAGCCAAGCGGACGGAGGCGAATATAGCAATCAGCCCCAGCATTTT.